The 22 T cell receptor beta chains reported below all come from one sample, sequenced in a study of PD-L1 blockade in urothelial cancer (TCRdb year 2017). The time point label corresponds to: peripheral blood 6 weeks after treatment start. The library came from the immunoSEQ multiplex PCR assay. This immuneACCESS table, as held by TCRdb, lists in-frame sequences with V and J called but not all clones. Of the missing ones, under half trace to an unresolved V gene in checked studies; the others have no known cause. This sample lists 53,000 or so clones; 88% were detected once. The ten largest clones represent roughly 2.5% of the sample. This material consisted of PBMCs, taken around atezolizumab (anti-PD-L1) treatment. The receptors were gathered from a man between 60 and 70 years old with urothelial cancer.

V gene TRBV9 combines with J gene TRBJ2-1, with D unresolved. CDR3 size: 13 residues. Germline loops: CDR1 SGDLS, CDR2 YYNGEE. V gave up 0 bases and J gave up 3 bases, with 4 bases separating them. The CDR3 DNA reads as TGTGCCAGCAGCGTAGCACTCTACAATGAGCAGTTCTTC. Amino acid sequence: CASSVALYNEQFF.

The J gene is TRBJ1-3, the V gene TRBV4-1; TRBD1 aligns across 7 bases. Losses at the gene ends were 3 bases for V and 0 bases for J; bases not matched to a gene: 5. CDR1 MGHRA and CDR2 YSYEKL come from the germline V gene. The CDR3 totals 16 residues. The CDR3 reads CASSQDRMASGNTIYF. CDR3 nucleotides: TGCGCCAGCAGCCAGGACAGGATGGCCTCTGGAAACACCATATATTTT.

The chain has TRBV28 and TRBJ1-5; TRBD1 might be the D (5 bases). Trimming removed 4 bases from V and 7 bases from J, with 20 bases in between. CDR3 length: 16 amino acids. CDR1 MDHEN and CDR2 SYDVKM come from the germline V gene. The CDR3, as DNA: TGTGCCAGCAGTTCACCCAGGGTTGGGGTATCCCAGCCCCAGCATTTT. Translating it yields CASSSPRVGVSQPQHF.

J is TRBJ2-3 and V is TRBV5-1; 10 nucleotides agree with TRBD1. This CDR3 spans 15 amino acids. Germline V gives CDR1 SGHRS, CDR2 YFSETQ. Trimming took 3 bases from V and 8 from J; bases not matched to a gene: 9. The CDR3 sequence is CASSSAGQGSPTQYF. CDR3 bases: TGCGCCAGCAGCTCGGCGGGACAGGGGTCGCCTACGCAGTATTTT.

The gene calls are TRBV18 and TRBJ2-5; 7 positions match TRBD1. CDR1 and CDR2 from the germline V gene are KGHSH and LQKENI. The CDR3 is 15 amino acids. J gave up 2 bases and V 3 bases, and 6 bases lay outside the gene matches. The CDR3 DNA sequence: TGTGCCAGCTCACCTCCCGGGACAGTTCAAGAGACCCAGTACTTC. Its translation is CASSPPGTVQETQYF.

The V call is TRBV19, the J call TRBJ1-5; a weak D match, TRBD1 (5 bases). V was trimmed by 1 base and J by 4 bases, leaving 14 bases between them. The CDR3 consists of 16 residues. From germline, CDR1 is LNHDA and CDR2 SQIVND (reference sequence). The CDR3 nucleotides are TGTGCCAGTAGTATAGTTTTAGGGGCTATAAATCAGCCCCAGCATTTT. Translated, it gives CASSIVLGAINQPQHF.

The chain couples TRBV5-1 to TRBJ1-2, with D tentatively TRBD1 (5 bases). The ends were cut back, 4 bases at V and 8 bases at J, with 18 bases in the middle. There are 14 residues in the CDR3. From germline, CDR1 is SGHRS and CDR2 YFSETQ. CDR3 protein: CASSPDPVWGGYTF. CDR3 sequence (DNA): TGCGCCAGCAGCCCTGATCCAGTCTGGGGCGGCTACACCTTC.

The V and J genes are TRBV29-1 and TRBJ1-2, with D possibly TRBD1 on 5 matching bases. The V end was cut by 4 bases, the J end by 6 bases, with 27 bases between. The CDR3 length is 17 residues. In germline, CDR1 is SQVTM, CDR2 ANQGSEA. CDR3 bases: TGCAGCGTTGTAGTTTTAGGTGTAGGGGCGATTAGTAATGGCTACACCTTC. Protein: CSVVVLGVGAISNGYTF.

The V call is TRBV19, the J call TRBJ1-5; maybe TRBD1 (5 bases). CDR1 is LNHDA, CDR2 SQIVND, per germline (reference sequence). The CDR3 extends over 16 amino acids. V lost 4 bases, J lost 8 bases, and 21 bases lay in between. The CDR3 here is CASSTSSRVWGEPQHF. DNA for the CDR3: TGTGCCAGTAGTACCTCCTCCCGGGTCTGGGGGGAGCCCCAGCATTTT. Full variable domain (missing parts from reference TRBV19 and TRBJ1-5): DGGITQSPKYLFRKEGQNVTLSCEQNLNHDAMYWYRQDPGQGLRLIYYSQIVNDFQKGDIAEGYSVSREKKESFPLTVTSAQKNPTAFYLCASSTSSRVWGEPQHFGDGTRLSIL.

The table lists this clone with a few counts. The chain uses TRBV6-1 and TRBJ2-7, with D maybe TRBD1 (6 bases). Germline loops: CDR1 MNHNS, CDR2 SASEGT. The CDR3 loop spans 16 amino acids. V gave up 3 bases and J gave up 0 bases, with 15 bases separating them. CDR3 nucleotides: TGTGCCAGCAGTGACTGGAACAGGGACCCCTCCTACGAGCAGTACTTC. This translates into CASSDWNRDPSYEQYF.

The chain links TRBV7-2 to TRBJ2-7; 7 positions agree with TRBD2. The germline V gene encodes CDR1 SGHTA and CDR2 FQGNSA. The V segment lost 5 bases and the J segment 2 bases; nucleotides outside the gene matches: 9. The CDR3 contains 15 residues. The CDR3 region has the DNA TGTGCCAGCAGCCTAGGGAGGGGTGGGCCCTACGAGCAGTACTTC. Its protein product is CASSLGRGGPYEQYF.

V gene TRBV19 combines with J gene TRBJ2-5; D unclear. Germline assignment: CDR1 LNHDA and CDR2 SQIVND (reference sequence). Deletions cut 1 base from V and 5 bases from J, with 11 bases between. The CDR3 has 14 amino acids. This CDR3 reads CASSIAQERETQYF. In DNA form, the CDR3 reads TGTGCCAGTAGTATAGCTCAGGAACGGGAGACCCAGTACTTC.

The rearrangement uses TRBV6-5 and TRBJ1-2; TRBD1 matches at 7 bases. The germline gives CDR1 MNHEY, CDR2 SVGAGI. V was pared by 5 bases and J by 4 bases, with 7 bases of the junction left unmatched. CDR3 length: 14 amino acids. The CDR3 nucleotides read TGTGCCAGCAGTCCGGTGGGACAGAGCTATGGCTACACCTTC. This sequence encodes CASSPVGQSYGYTF.

The rearrangement links TRBV7-9 to TRBJ1-2, with TRBD1 matching 10 bases. Germline CDR1 is SEHNR and CDR2 is FQNEAQ (reference sequence). This CDR3 contains 16 residues. Trimming cost V 0 bases and J 2 bases; bases outside gene matches: 3. This CDR3 is CASSLAVGQGNYGYTF. The CDR3, as DNA: TGTGCCAGCAGCTTAGCAGTGGGACAGGGGAACTATGGCTACACCTTC. The complete variable domain, with remaining parts taken from reference TRBV7-9 and TRBJ1-2, reads DTGVSQNPRHKITKRGQNVTFRCDPISEHNRLYWYRQTLGQGPEFLTYFQNEAQLEKSRLLSDRFSAERPKGSFSTLEIQRTEQGDSAMYLCASSLAVGQGNYGYTFGSGTRLTVV.

This chain connects TRBV7-9 to TRBJ2-2; D ambiguous. Per germline, CDR1 SEHNR and CDR2 FQNEAQ (reference sequence). This CDR3 has 14 residues. The V end was cut by 1 base, the J end by 6 bases, with 9 bases between. The CDR3 loop reads CASSLGFSPGELFF. CDR3 DNA sequence: TGTGCCAGCAGCTTAGGGTTTAGTCCCGGGGAGCTGTTTTTT.

This chain connects TRBV19 to TRBJ2-5; no definite D call. The CDR3 is made up of 12 amino acids. The germline CDR1 and CDR2 sequences are LNHDA and SQIVND (reference sequence). The V end was cut by 1 base, the J end by 4 bases, with 4 bases between. DNA of the CDR3: TGTGCCAGTAGTATAGGCGGAGAGACCCAGTACTTC. Translating gives CASSIGGETQYF. Combining the CDR3 with reference TRBV19 and TRBJ2-5 gives the whole variable domain DGGITQSPKYLFRKEGQNVTLSCEQNLNHDAMYWYRQDPGQGLRLIYYSQIVNDFQKGDIAEGYSVSREKKESFPLTVTSAQKNPTAFYLCASSIGGETQYFGPGTRLLVL.

This sequence joins TRBV29-1 and TRBJ2-3; 10 bases align to TRBD1. The CDR3 extends over 15 amino acids. V lost 3 bases, J lost 3 bases, and 6 bases stayed unmatched. Germline-derived CDR1 and CDR2 are SQVTM and ANQGSEA. CDR3 region: CSVDGTGEFTDTQYF. For the CDR3, the DNA is TGCAGCGTTGACGGGACAGGGGAATTTACAGATACGCAGTATTTT.

CDR3 in amino acids: CASRNYGTDEQYF. The CDR3 DNA is TGTGCCAGCAGAAACTACGGGACAGACGAGCAGTACTTC. The rearrangement joins TRBV6-5 to TRBJ2-7; 7 bases are a match to TRBD1. Germline V gene sequence: CDR1 MNHEY, CDR2 SVGAGI. The CDR3 length is 13 residues. V was clipped by 6 bases and J by 5 bases; unmatched bases: 7.

The rearrangement links TRBV19 to TRBJ1-1; 8 bases are shared with TRBD1. The CDR3 is made up of 13 amino acids. The germline CDR1 and CDR2 sequences are LNHDA and SQIVND (reference sequence). J was trimmed by 6 bases and V by 10 bases; bases with no gene match: 10. DNA for the CDR3: TGTGCCACGACACGGGACAGGTTATCTGAAGCTTTCTTT. It is translated as CATTRDRLSEAFF.

The rearrangement joins TRBV6-5 to TRBJ2-5; 10 positions match TRBD1. Trimming removed 6 bases from V and 2 bases from J; junction bases left unmatched: 6. The CDR3 extends over 15 amino acids. Germline lookup yields CDR1 MNHEY and CDR2 SVGAGI. The CDR3 sequence is CASRPLGQGQETQYF. The CDR3, as DNA: TGTGCCAGCAGGCCCTTGGGACAGGGGCAAGAGACCCAGTACTTC.

This chain uses TRBV19 with TRBJ1-1; a weak D match, TRBD1 (5 bases). CDR3 length equals 12 residues. Trimming removed 4 bases at V and 10 bases at J, with 13 bases between. Germline values: CDR1 LNHDA, CDR2 SQIVND (reference sequence). CDR3 residues: CASSNNRWGAFF. CDR3 DNA: TGTGCCAGTAGTAATAACAGGTGGGGAGCTTTCTTT.

This sequence joins TRBV2 and TRBJ1-6, with unresolved D. This CDR3 is 15 amino acids long. The ends were cut back, 8 bases at V and 5 bases at J, with 16 bases in the middle. In germline, CDR1 is SNHLY, CDR2 FYNNEI. CDR3 nucleotide sequence: TGTGCCAGCCGCGGAGCCTCGGGAGATAATTCACCCCTCCACTTT. It specifies CASRGASGDNSPLHF.